The 9 T cell receptor beta chains reported below all come from one sample, sequenced in a study of cytomegalovirus exposure and HLA in healthy donors. The study ran its PCR with 60 Vbeta and 13 Jbeta primers. Produced via immunoSEQ multiplex PCR; TCRdb's table is partial and in-frame only. The sample holds 100,000 to 150,000 clones, 80% seen once. Material for sequencing was PBMCs. These receptors all stem from a woman aged 40-49 years in good health and CMV-seronegative.

This chain joins TRBV6-5 and TRBJ1-4; D may be TRBD1 (5 bases). The ends were cut back, 3 bases at V and 8 bases at J, with 13 bases in the middle. CDR3 length: 14 residues. The germline V gene encodes CDR1 MNHEY and CDR2 SVGAGI. CDR3 nucleotides: TGTGCCAGCAGTTATGGGGGGGAGGCGGAAAAACTGTTTTTT. It codes for CASSYGGEAEKLFF.

V and J are TRBV7-9 and TRBJ2-1; D gene uncertain. This CDR3 is 15 amino acids long. CDR1 and CDR2 from the germline V gene are SEHNR and FQNEAQ (reference sequence). V lost 5 bases and J lost 2, with 13 bases in between. CDR3 bases: TGTGCCAGCAGCCTCAAGTCGGGTCCCTACAATGAGCAGTTCTTC. It yields the protein CASSLKSGPYNEQFF.

V is TRBV18 and J is TRBJ2-1; D is unresolved. Germline CDR1 is KGHSH and CDR2 is LQKENI. V lost 3 bases and J 8 bases, leaving 5 bases between the germline ends. This CDR3 is built from 11 residues. CDR3 DNA sequence: TGTGCCAGCTCACCTGTAGATGAGCAGTTCTTC. This sequence encodes CASSPVDEQFF.

The V gene is TRBV18, the J gene TRBJ2-5; D is undetermined. V dropped 5 bases and J dropped 5 bases, with 15 bases sitting between them. The CDR3 contains 14 residues. In germline, CDR1 is KGHSH, CDR2 LQKENI. The CDR3 spells CASSLVSDSETQYF. CDR3 nucleotides: TGTGCCAGCTCATTGGTGTCCGACTCCGAGACCCAGTACTTC.

The V call is TRBV2, the J call TRBJ2-7; TRBD2 is a possible D gene (7 bases). Between the trimmed V and J ends, which lost 2 bases and 4 bases, there was a span of 18 bases. Germline values: CDR1 SNHLY, CDR2 FYNNEI. The CDR3 loop spans 16 amino acids. CDR3 in amino acids: CASSEWEGGGQYEQYF. CDR3 in DNA: TGTGCCAGCAGTGAATGGGAGGGGGGGGGCCAGTACGAGCAGTACTTC.

In its sample, this clone was seen a few times. The chain couples TRBV6-1 to TRBJ1-5; possibly TRBD1 for D (6 bases). V gave up 4 bases and J gave up 4 bases, with 8 bases separating them. Germline V gene lookup returns CDR1 MNHNS and CDR2 SASEGT. The length of the CDR3 is 13 residues. The CDR3 is CASSGTVNQPQHF. The CDR3 DNA reads TGTGCCAGCAGTGGGACAGTAAATCAGCCCCAGCATTTT.

This clone was counted a few times. A junction end diverges from the germline sequence, so it may reflect a read error. Other DNA sequences in the sample encode the same CDR3. The chain is built from TRBV5-1 and TRBJ1-1; a weak D match, TRBD1 (6 bases). The CDR3 consists of 14 residues. Germline V lookup: CDR1 SGHRS, CDR2 YFSETQ. The CDR3 coding sequence is TGTGCCAGCAGACCTAAACCTCAGGGGCCTGAAGCTTTCTTT. This codes for CASRPKPQGPEAFF.

This chain's CDR3 is CASSSPGQGGYGYTF. DNA of the CDR3: TGTGCCAGCAGTTCCCCGGGACAGGGGGGCTATGGCTACACCTTC. This chain links TRBV27 with TRBJ1-2; TRBD1 matches 11 bases. CDR3 length: 15 residues. Germline trimming cut 4 bases from V and 4 bases from J; bases unmatched to any gene: 5. In germline, CDR1 is MNHEY, CDR2 SMNVEV (reference sequence).

The chain combines TRBV28 with TRBJ2-2; a possible D gene is TRBD2 (6 bases). V was trimmed by 6 bases and J by 5 bases, leaving 13 bases between them. Germline assignment: CDR1 MDHEN and CDR2 SYDVKM. This CDR3 has 14 residues. The CDR3 here is CASSREMGTGELFF. The CDR3 nucleotides read TGTGCCAGCAGCCGGGAGATGGGAACCGGGGAGCTGTTTTTT.